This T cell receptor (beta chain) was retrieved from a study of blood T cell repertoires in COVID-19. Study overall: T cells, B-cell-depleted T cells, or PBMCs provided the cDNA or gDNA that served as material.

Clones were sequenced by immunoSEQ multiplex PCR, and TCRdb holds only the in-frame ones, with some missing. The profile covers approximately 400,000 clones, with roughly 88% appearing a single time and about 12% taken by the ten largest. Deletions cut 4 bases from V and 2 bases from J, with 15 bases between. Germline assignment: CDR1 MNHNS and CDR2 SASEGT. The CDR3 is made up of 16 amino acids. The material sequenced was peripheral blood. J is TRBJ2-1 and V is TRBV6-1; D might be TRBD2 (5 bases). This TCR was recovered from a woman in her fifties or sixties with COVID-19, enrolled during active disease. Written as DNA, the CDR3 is TGTGCCAGCAGTGGACGTGGGCTAGCAGCCTACAATGAGCAGTTCTTC. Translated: CASSGRGLAAYNEQFF.